A few counts support the clone carrying this T cell receptor beta chain. What it binds is unknown. This sample is part of a study of T cell clonotyping in hematopoietic cell transplantation. Broader study findings: After transplant, recipient diversity fell while pathologically expanded clonotypes grew through day 180.

This CDR3 spans 14 amino acids. This table comes from immunoSEQ multiplex PCR, and its TCRdb copy is limited to in-frame clones, with some not included. The sample contains approximately 5,800 clones, about 34% of which appear only once. The chain is built from TRBV21-1 and TRBJ1-5; the DNA was not used to check the table's D call, TRBD1. TRBV21-1 corresponds to a pseudogene. The sequencing used peripheral blood mononuclear cells, collected 30 days after allogeneic stem cell transplant. The receptor was derived from a female patient aged 50-59 years who had an allogeneic stem cell transplant from an unrelated donor, so the T cells may come from the graft donor. Some clones in this sample may be carry-over from other donors' samples. CDR3 in amino acids: CASSKSDRYQPQHF. The CDR3 nucleotides are TGTGCCAGCAGCAAATCCGACAGGTATCAGCCCCAGCATTTT.